The rows below give T cell receptor beta chains drawn from one sample of a study of blood T cell repertoires in COVID-19. Sequenced by immunoSEQ multiplex PCR; TCRdb stores in-frame clones only, minus some. The sample has 85,000 to 90,000 clones; roughly 90% are singletons. The sequenced material came from peripheral blood. The receptor set was obtained from a man older than 75 with active or convalescent COVID-19. Both conserved end residues are part of each CDR3. D genes are given only for firm matches. The size field is filled for only some rows; it gives once, few, many or a size class.

V: TRBV19
J: TRBJ2-2
size: -
D: TRBD2
DNA: TGTGCCAGTAGTACCGGACCCTCTAGCGGGAGAGGATTGGGCGGGGAGCTGTTTTTT
CDR3: CASSTGPSSGRGLGGELFF

V: TRBV5-1
J: TRBJ1-3
size: -
D: -
DNA: TGCGCCAGCAGCCCCAATCCTCAGGGTCAAGGACAAACTGGAAACACCATATATTTT
CDR3: CASSPNPQGQGQTGNTIYF

V: TRBV5-6
J: TRBJ1-2
size: -
D: -
DNA: TGTGCCAGCAGCTTGGATAGGTCTAGTTATGGCTACACCTTC
CDR3: CASSLDRSSYGYTF

V: TRBV5-1
J: TRBJ2-1
size: -
D: TRBD1
DNA: TGCGCCAGCAGCGTGGGACAGTCGTTCAATGAGCAGTTCTTC
CDR3: CASSVGQSFNEQFF

V: TRBV5-1
J: TRBJ1-2
size: -
D: TRBD1
DNA: TGCGCCAGCAGCTTACTAACAGGGGGTGAATATGGCTACACCTTC
CDR3: CASSLLTGGEYGYTF

V: TRBV11-3
J: TRBJ2-2
size: -
D: -
DNA: TGTGCCAGCAGCCGGTCCGGGGAGCTGTTTTTT
CDR3: CASSRSGELFF

V: TRBV11-2
J: TRBJ1-6
size: -
D: -
DNA: TGTGCCAGCAGTCATAGGCGGAATAATTCACCCCTCCACTTT
CDR3: CASSHRRNNSPLHF

V: TRBV7-2
J: TRBJ2-1
size: once
D: TRBD2
DNA: TGTGCCAGCAGCAGAGGACTAGCGGGGAACTACAATGAGCAGTTCTTC
CDR3: CASSRGLAGNYNEQFF

V: TRBV7-9
J: TRBJ1-1
size: -
D: -
DNA: TGTGCCAGCAGCGAGCAGGGGAACGCTGAAGCTTTCTTT
CDR3: CASSEQGNAEAFF

V: TRBV27
J: TRBJ1-2
size: -
D: -
DNA: TGTGCCAGCAGTACCCGGGGAGGGGGGTATGGCTACACCTTC
CDR3: CASSTRGGGYGYTF

V: TRBV19
J: TRBJ2-5
size: -
D: TRBD1
DNA: TGTGCCAGTAGTATAAACAGGGGAGAGACCCAGTACTTC
CDR3: CASSINRGETQYF

V: TRBV5-4
J: TRBJ2-7
size: -
D: -
DNA: TGTGCCAGCAGCTCCTACTACCAGGGCGAGCAGTACTTC
CDR3: CASSSYYQGEQYF

V: TRBV4-2
J: TRBJ1-2
size: -
D: TRBD1
DNA: TGTGCCAGCAGCCAAGACGACAGGGGCATAGATGGCTACACCTTC
CDR3: CASSQDDRGIDGYTF

V: TRBV7-9
J: TRBJ2-7
size: -
D: -
DNA: TGTGCCAGCAGCCGAACAGGTTCCTACGAGCAGTACTTC
CDR3: CASSRTGSYEQYF

V: TRBV15
J: TRBJ1-2
size: once
D: -
DNA: TGTGCCACCAGCAGAGATCTCTGGCCGAGCTACACCTTC
CDR3: CATSRDLWPSYTF

V: TRBV5-4
J: TRBJ1-1
size: -
D: TRBD1
DNA: TGTGCCAGCAGCTTGGCTGGTGGAGGGGGCACGAACACTGAAGCTTTCTTT
CDR3: CASSLAGGGGTNTEAFF

V: TRBV2
J: TRBJ2-1
size: -
D: TRBD2
DNA: TGTGCCAGCAGAAGGACTAGCGGGTATAATGAGCAGTTCTTC
CDR3: CASRRTSGYNEQFF

V: TRBV19
J: TRBJ1-3
size: -
D: TRBD1
DNA: TGTGCCAGTAGTAACGGACAGGGGTACACCATATATTTT
CDR3: CASSNGQGYTIYF

V: TRBV7-9
J: TRBJ2-5
size: once
D: -
DNA: TGTGCCAGCAGCTTAGCTGCAGAAGAGACCCAGTACTTC
CDR3: CASSLAAEETQYF

V: TRBV6-5
J: TRBJ2-2
size: -
D: TRBD1
DNA: TGTGCCAGCAAGAAGACAGGGTCGAACACCGGGGAGCTGTTTTTT
CDR3: CASKKTGSNTGELFF

V: TRBV5-4
J: TRBJ1-4
size: -
D: -
DNA: TGTGCCAGCAGCTTTGGGTCCAGGGGTACTAATGAAAAACTGTTTTTT
CDR3: CASSFGSRGTNEKLFF

V: TRBV7-8
J: TRBJ1-5
size: -
D: TRBD1
DNA: TGTGCCAGCAGCCGAACAGGGGGTTCGGGCAATCAGCCCCAGCATTTT
CDR3: CASSRTGGSGNQPQHF

V: TRBV5-1
J: TRBJ2-5
size: -
D: -
DNA: TGCGCCAGCAGCTTGGCCCGACAGGCCCGACAAGAGACCCAGTACTTC
CDR3: CASSLARQARQETQYF

V: TRBV18
J: TRBJ2-5
size: few
D: -
DNA: TGTGCCAGCTCCATGACTATCCAAGAGACCCAGTACTTC
CDR3: CASSMTIQETQYF

V: TRBV24-1
J: TRBJ1-6
size: few
D: -
DNA: TGTGCCACCAGTGAGGAGGGTGGGTCACCCCTCCACTTT
CDR3: CATSEEGGSPLHF

V: TRBV9
J: TRBJ2-1
size: -
D: -
DNA: TGTGCCAGCAGCGTAGAGGCGGGCTCCTCCTACAATGAGCAGTTCTTC
CDR3: CASSVEAGSSYNEQFF

V: TRBV7-6
J: TRBJ2-3
size: -
D: TRBD2
DNA: TGTGCCAGCAGCGCCCTCCCCGGTGGCGGGAGAGGAACAGATACGCAGTATTTT
CDR3: CASSALPGGGRGTDTQYF

V: TRBV7-2
J: TRBJ2-7
size: once
D: TRBD2
DNA: TGTGCCAGCAGCTTAGCGTATGGCGGGAGCTCCTACGAGCAGTACTTC
CDR3: CASSLAYGGSSYEQYF

V: TRBV5-5
J: TRBJ2-7
size: -
D: TRBD1
DNA: TGTGCCAGCAGACCTTCCGGGACAGGGTTTGGCGAGCAGTACTTC
CDR3: CASRPSGTGFGEQYF

V: TRBV29-1
J: TRBJ2-5
size: -
D: TRBD1
DNA: TGCAGCTCCCGGACAGGGGGCCAAGAGACCCAGTACTTC
CDR3: CSSRTGGQETQYF

V: TRBV4-3
J: TRBJ2-2
size: -
D: TRBD2
DNA: TGCGCCAGCAGCCAAGCGCGGGGCGGGAGGGCCGGGGAGCTGTTTTTT
CDR3: CASSQARGGRAGELFF

V: TRBV7-3
J: TRBJ2-7
size: -
D: TRBD1
DNA: TGTGCCAGCAGCGAAGGGGGCGGCTCCTACGAGCAGTACTTC
CDR3: CASSEGGGSYEQYF

V: TRBV5-6
J: TRBJ1-6
size: -
D: -
DNA: TGTGCCAGCAGCTACCGACAAGCATATAATTCACCCCTCCACTTT
CDR3: CASSYRQAYNSPLHF

V: TRBV5-4
J: TRBJ2-7
size: -
D: -
DNA: TGTGCCAGCAGCTTGTCCTCCCTTAAATACGAGCAGTACTTC
CDR3: CASSLSSLKYEQYF

V: TRBV5-1
J: TRBJ2-7
size: -
D: TRBD2
DNA: TGCGCCAGCAGCCAAGCCGGGACTAGCGTTTACGAGCAGTACTTC
CDR3: CASSQAGTSVYEQYF

V: TRBV19
J: TRBJ2-7
size: -
D: TRBD1
DNA: TGTGCCAGTAGCAACCGGGACAGGGGGGTGGTGTACTTC
CDR3: CASSNRDRGVVYF

V: TRBV11-2
J: TRBJ1-1
size: few
D: -
DNA: TGTGCCAGCAGCCCTCAACTGACAGACACTGAAGCTTTCTTT
CDR3: CASSPQLTDTEAFF

V: TRBV29-1
J: TRBJ1-1
size: -
D: -
DNA: TGCAGCGTCGGAACAGGGTACGGGACTGAAGCTTTCTTT
CDR3: CSVGTGYGTEAFF

V: TRBV15
J: TRBJ2-3
size: -
D: -
DNA: TGTGCCACCAGCAGAGATAGGCTAGCACAAGCCCCAGATACGCAGTATTTT
CDR3: CATSRDRLAQAPDTQYF

V: TRBV9
J: TRBJ2-2
size: -
D: -
DNA: TGTGCCAGCAGCGTAGGTGGGAGTAGGATCAGTGGGAACACCGGGGAGCTGTTTTTT
CDR3: CASSVGGSRISGNTGELFF

V: TRBV30
J: TRBJ1-5
size: -
D: TRBD1
DNA: TGTGCCTGGAGTGGGACAGGGAATCAGCCCCAGCATTTT
CDR3: CAWSGTGNQPQHF

V: TRBV5-4
J: TRBJ2-5
size: -
D: -
DNA: TGTGCCAGCAGCTCCGGACAGACCCAAGAGACCCAGTACTTC
CDR3: CASSSGQTQETQYF

V: TRBV4-3
J: TRBJ1-2
size: -
D: -
DNA: TGCGCCAGCAGCCCCTCCTGGACAGAAGCTAACTATGGCTACACCTTC
CDR3: CASSPSWTEANYGYTF

V: TRBV19
J: TRBJ2-3
size: -
D: TRBD2
DNA: TGTGCCAGTAGTAAGGGACTAGCGCGGGTCCGCACAGATACGCAGTATTTT
CDR3: CASSKGLARVRTDTQYF

V: TRBV7-2
J: TRBJ1-6
size: once
D: -
DNA: TGTGCCAGCAGCTTAGTCCAGGGGCAGTCTTGGAGTTCACCCCTCCACTTT
CDR3: CASSLVQGQSWSSPLHF

V: TRBV2
J: TRBJ1-3
size: once
D: -
DNA: TGTGCCAGCAGTGAATCCCTCCTCCGCTCTGGAAACACCATATATTTT
CDR3: CASSESLLRSGNTIYF

V: TRBV24-1
J: TRBJ2-1
size: -
D: -
DNA: TGTGCCACCAGTGATTCCGGCCAAACTAACAATGAGCAGTTCTTC
CDR3: CATSDSGQTNNEQFF

V: TRBV4-2
J: TRBJ1-1
size: -
D: -
DNA: TGTGCCAGCAGCCAAGAAGGGCAGGGAAACACTGAAGCTTTCTTT
CDR3: CASSQEGQGNTEAFF